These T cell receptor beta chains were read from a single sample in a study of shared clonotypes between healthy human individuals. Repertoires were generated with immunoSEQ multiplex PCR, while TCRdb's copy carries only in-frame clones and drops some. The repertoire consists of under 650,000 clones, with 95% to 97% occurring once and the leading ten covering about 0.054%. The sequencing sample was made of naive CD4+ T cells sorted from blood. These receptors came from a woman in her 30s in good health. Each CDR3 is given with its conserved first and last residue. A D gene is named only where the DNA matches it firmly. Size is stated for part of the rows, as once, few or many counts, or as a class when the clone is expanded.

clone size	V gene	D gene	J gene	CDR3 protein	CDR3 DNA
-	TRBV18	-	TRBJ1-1	CASSPSAQNTEAFF	TGTGCCAGCTCACCTTCCGCCCAGAACACTGAAGCTTTCTTT
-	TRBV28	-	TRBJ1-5	CASSFMEVSNQPQHF	TGTGCCAGCAGTTTTATGGAAGTTAGCAATCAGCCCCAGCATTTT
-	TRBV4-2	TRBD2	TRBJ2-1	CASSLREGYNEQFF	TGTGCCAGCAGTCTTCGGGAGGGCTACAATGAGCAGTTCTTC
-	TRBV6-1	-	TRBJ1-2	CASSERGHGYTF	TGTGCCAGCAGTGAACGAGGGCATGGCTACACCTTC
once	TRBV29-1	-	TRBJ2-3	CSVGGEGGTDTQYF	TGCAGCGTAGGGGGGGAGGGTGGCACAGATACGCAGTATTTT
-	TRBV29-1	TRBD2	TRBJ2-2	CSVVDTTLAGAVF	TGCAGCGTAGTGGACACCACATTAGCGGGAGCTGTTTTT
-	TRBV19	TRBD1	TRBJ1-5	CASTTTGGNNQPQHF	TGTGCCAGTACCACTACAGGGGGCAACAATCAGCCCCAGCATTTT
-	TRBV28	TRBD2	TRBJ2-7	CASTGSGTNYEQYF	TGTGCCAGCACCGGTTCGGGGACTAACTACGAGCAGTACTTC
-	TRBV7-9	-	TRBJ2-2	CASSLRADGELFF	TGTGCCAGCAGCCTTCGGGCAGACGGGGAGCTGTTTTTT
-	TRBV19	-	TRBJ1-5	CASSIQFRREGRYPQPQHF	TGTGCCAGTAGTATTCAATTTCGTCGGGAGGGACGATATCCTCAGCCCCAGCATTTT
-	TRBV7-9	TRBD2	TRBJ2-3	CASSQRSTRGERDTQYF	TGTGCCAGCAGCCAACGGTCCACGCGGGGGGAACGGGACACGCAGTATTTT
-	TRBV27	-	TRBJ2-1	CASTKILGVGDEQFF	TGTGCCAGCACCAAAATCCTAGGGGTAGGGGATGAGCAGTTCTTC
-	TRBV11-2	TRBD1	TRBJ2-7	CASSSLQGSYGEQYF	TGTGCCAGCAGCTCCCTACAGGGGTCTTACGGCGAGCAGTACTTC
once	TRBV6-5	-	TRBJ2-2	CASSQGPNTGELFF	TGTGCCAGCAGTCAGGGGCCGAACACCGGGGAGCTGTTTTTT
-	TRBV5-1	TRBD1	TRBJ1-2	CASSFGTANYGYTF	TGCGCCAGCAGCTTCGGGACAGCGAACTATGGCTACACCTTC
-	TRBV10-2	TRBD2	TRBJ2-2	CASTYSGRAPGELFF	TGCGCCAGCACGTACAGCGGGAGGGCCCCCGGGGAGCTGTTTTTT
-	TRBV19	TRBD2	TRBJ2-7	CASSILASGTGAYEQYF	TGTGCCAGTAGTATTCTGGCTAGCGGGACGGGGGCCTACGAGCAGTACTTC
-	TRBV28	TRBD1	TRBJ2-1	CASSLLPQGAGNEQFF	TGTGCCAGCAGTTTATTGCCACAGGGGGCAGGCAATGAGCAGTTCTTC
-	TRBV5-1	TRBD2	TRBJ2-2	CASSLFQGGTGELFF	TGCGCCAGCAGCTTGTTCCAGGGAGGGACCGGGGAGCTGTTTTTT
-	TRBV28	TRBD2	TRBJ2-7	CASSSSGLAISYEQYF	TGTGCCAGCAGCTCTTCCGGACTAGCTATTTCATACGAGCAGTACTTC
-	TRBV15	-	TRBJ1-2	CATSRDRNSNYGYTF	TGTGCCACCAGCAGAGATCGGAACAGCAACTATGGCTACACCTTC
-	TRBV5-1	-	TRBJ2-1	CASSLVGGAPNEQFF	TGCGCCAGCAGCTTGGTGGGGGGAGCTCCCAATGAGCAGTTCTTC
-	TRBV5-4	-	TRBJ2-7	CASSLGGYYEQYF	TGTGCCAGCAGCTTGGGGGGTTACTACGAGCAGTACTTC
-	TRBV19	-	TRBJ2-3	CASSYGRGGDTQYF	TGTGCCAGTAGTTACGGCAGGGGGGGAGATACGCAGTATTTT
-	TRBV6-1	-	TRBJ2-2	CASSEYSTANTGELFF	TGTGCCAGCAGTGAATATTCGACAGCGAACACCGGGGAGCTGTTTTTT
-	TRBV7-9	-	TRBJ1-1	CASSLKGGGHLQKNTEAFF	TGTGCCAGCAGCCTAAAAGGGGGGGGCCACCTTCAAAAGAACACTGAAGCTTTCTTT
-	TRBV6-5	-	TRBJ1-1	CASRITRNTEAFF	TGTGCCAGCAGGATAACACGGAACACTGAAGCTTTCTTT
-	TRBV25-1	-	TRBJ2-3	CASIGGLDTDTQYF	TGTGCCAGCATCGGAGGGCTCGACACAGATACGCAGTATTTT
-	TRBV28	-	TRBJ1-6	CASSLGVWNSPLHF	TGTGCCAGCAGTTTGGGAGTATGGAATTCACCCCTCCACTTT
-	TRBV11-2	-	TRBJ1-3	CASSFDNASGNTIYF	TGTGCCAGCAGCTTTGACAACGCCTCTGGAAACACCATATATTTT
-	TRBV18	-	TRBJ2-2	CASSPAGNTGELFF	TGTGCCAGCTCACCAGCGGGGAACACCGGGGAGCTGTTTTTT
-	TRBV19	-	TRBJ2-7	CASSPQTHYEQYF	TGTGCCAGTAGTCCTCAGACCCACTACGAGCAGTACTTC
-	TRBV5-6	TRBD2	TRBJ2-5	CASSLLAGPSLETQYF	TGTGCCAGCAGCCTACTAGCGGGACCGAGTTTGGAGACCCAGTACTTC
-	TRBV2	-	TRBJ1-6	CASSDPSPLHF	TGTGCCAGCAGTGACCCTTCACCCCTCCACTTT
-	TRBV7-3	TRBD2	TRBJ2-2	CASSSGRGGTGELFF	TGTGCCAGCAGCTCTGGGAGGGGAGGCACCGGGGAGCTGTTTTTT
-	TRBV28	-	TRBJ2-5	CASSTGRQETQYF	TGTGCCAGCAGTACGGGCCGGCAAGAGACCCAGTACTTC
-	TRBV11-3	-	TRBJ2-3	CASSGRGAGWRYSTDTQYF	TGTGCCAGCAGCGGGAGGGGGGCCGGCTGGAGATATAGCACAGATACGCAGTATTTT
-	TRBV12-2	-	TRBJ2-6	CASRGMSQSRANVLTF	TGTGCAAGTCGCGGCATGTCACAAAGTCGGGCCAACGTCCTGACTTTC
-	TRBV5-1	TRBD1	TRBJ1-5	CASSLGPGQGNQPQHF	TGCGCCAGCAGCTTGGGTCCGGGACAGGGAAACCAGCCCCAGCATTTT
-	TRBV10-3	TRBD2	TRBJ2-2	CAIGTSGRTGELFF	TGTGCCATTGGGACTAGCGGCCGCACCGGGGAGCTGTTTTTT
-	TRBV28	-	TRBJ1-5	CASRKGKQPQHF	TGTGCCAGCAGAAAGGGCAAACAGCCCCAGCATTTT
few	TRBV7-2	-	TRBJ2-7	CASSLSSYEQYF	TGTGCCAGCAGCTTATCCTCCTACGAGCAGTACTTC
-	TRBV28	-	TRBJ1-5	CASRSSNQPQHF	TGTGCCAGCAGGTCCAGCAATCAGCCCCAGCATTTT
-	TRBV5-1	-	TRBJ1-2	CASSFQAANYGYTF	TGCGCCAGCAGCTTCCAGGCGGCTAACTATGGCTACACCTTC
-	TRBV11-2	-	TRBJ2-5	CASSPSSMFQETQYF	TGTGCCAGCAGCCCTAGCTCGATGTTTCAAGAGACCCAGTACTTC
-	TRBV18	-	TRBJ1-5	CASSPETLSNQPQHF	TGTGCCAGCTCACCTGAGACATTAAGCAATCAGCCCCAGCATTTT
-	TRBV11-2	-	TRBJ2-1	CASSLFGEVEFF	TGTGCCAGCAGCTTATTCGGAGAGGTGGAGTTCTTC
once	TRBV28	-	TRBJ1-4	CASSPLVGWGPTQVNEKLFF	TGTGCCAGCAGTCCCTTGGTAGGCTGGGGACCCACCCAGGTTAATGAAAAACTGTTTTTT
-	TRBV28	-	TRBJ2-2	CASSLITGELFF	TGTGCCAGCAGTTTAATTACCGGGGAGCTGTTTTTT
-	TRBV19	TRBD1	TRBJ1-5	CASSISVRGGNQPQHF	TGTGCCAGTAGTATTAGCGTCAGGGGGGGCAATCAGCCCCAGCATTTT